This TCR beta chain was sequenced during a study of vaccination effects on CD4 cells after COVID-19. The V and J ends lost 5 bases and 6 bases, in that order; junction bases with no gene match: 5. Germline loops: CDR1 SSHAT, CDR2 FNYEAQ (reference sequence). The CDR3 consists of 14 residues. In regard to this clone: The antigen is not known.

Study-level results: After vaccination of healthy people, only 1 of 255 vaccine-induced clones cross-reacted with common cold coronaviruses. Substantial clonal contraction characterized both infection- and vaccine-induced clones late after vaccination.

Ahead of sequencing, the ViraFEST assay grew antigen-specific CD4+ T cells using viral peptide pools. Cultured cells yielded isolated CD4+ T cells after 10 days. No vaccinee had earlier SARS-CoV-2 infection, and nucleocapsid antibodies were negative. Cultures of fewer than 2.5 million PBMC per well contained 10 IU/ml IL-2 plus 10 ug/ml peptides. Fresh IL-2-containing medium replaced half the medium on days 3 and 7. Some clones are missing from TCRdb's copy, which holds only in-frame ones; the method was immunoSEQ multiplex PCR. The table lists some 41,000 clones, about three fifths of them singletons.

The origin of this receptor is a human donor who received a COVID-19 vaccine. The sequences come from CD4+ T cells from PBMCs cultured with HCoV-OC43 spike peptides, collected before COVID-19 vaccination. Subset of the sample: HCoV-OC43 spike overlapping peptide pool stimulation. The chain combines TRBV7-7 with TRBJ2-1; 9 bases align to TRBD2. CDR3 sequence: CASSRSGGGNEQFF. CDR3 in DNA: TGTGCCAGCAGCCGTAGCGGGGGTGGCAATGAGCAGTTCTTC. Together with reference TRBV7-7 and TRBJ2-1, the CDR3 gives the full variable domain: GAGVSQSPRYKVTKRGQDVTLRCDPISSHATLYWYQQALGQGPEFLTYFNYEAQPDKSGLPSDRFSAERPEGSISTLTIQRTEQRDSAMYRCASSRSGGGNEQFFGPGTRLTVL.